This is a list of T cell receptor beta chains from one sample in a study of cytomegalovirus exposure and HLA in healthy donors. The protocol was immunoSEQ multiplex PCR, while the TCRdb copy is restricted to in-frame clones and leaves out a portion. The table has over 150,000 clones, approximately 72% seen once; the top ten hold 2.5% to 3%. Source material: PBMCs. The receptors come from a man younger than 35 in good health and CMV-seronegative. Both conserved end residues are part of each CDR3. D genes are given only for firm matches. Size is omitted from some rows. Given values are once, few, many or a class for expanded clones.

j_call,clone_size,v_call,d_call,cdr3_aa,cdr3_nt
TRBJ2-5,few,TRBV27,TRBD1,CASSPGTGPQETQYF,TGTGCCAGCAGTCCCGGGACAGGGCCCCAAGAGACCCAGTACTTC
TRBJ1-4,.,TRBV6-1,TRBD1,CVKVGGQRNEKLFF,TGTGTCAAAGTGGGGGGACAGCGGAATGAAAAACTGTTTTTT
TRBJ2-2,.,TRBV6-5,.,CASSYRQGSNTGELFF,TGTGCCAGCAGTTACCGGCAGGGATCCAACACCGGGGAGCTGTTTTTT
TRBJ2-7,few,TRBV6-1,TRBD1,CASSETRDRASYEQYF,TGTGCCAGCAGTGAAACCCGGGACAGGGCATCCTACGAGCAGTACTTC
TRBJ2-6,.,TRBV5-1,TRBD1,CASSRGQGAWGANVLTF,TGCGCCAGCAGCCGGGGACAGGGGGCGTGGGGGGCCAACGTCCTGACTTTC
TRBJ2-1,.,TRBV7-9,.,CASSLEELHNEQFF,TGTGCCAGCAGCTTAGAAGAACTCCACAATGAGCAGTTCTTC
TRBJ1-2,few,TRBV7-9,.,CAGEGDTETINYGYTF,TGTGCCGGAGAAGGGGACACCGAAACTATAAACTATGGCTACACCTTC
TRBJ1-2,.,TRBV6-5,TRBD1,CASSDRGENYGYTF,TGTGCCAGCAGTGACAGGGGAGAGAACTATGGCTACACCTTC
TRBJ1-2,.,TRBV13,.,CASSLGQGNYGYTF,TGTGCCAGCAGCTTAGGACAGGGAAATTATGGCTACACCTTC
TRBJ1-2,once,TRBV13,.,CASSLGLSGAVYGYTF,TGTGCCAGCAGCTTAGGCCTCTCAGGGGCGGTCTATGGCTACACCTTC
TRBJ1-2,.,TRBV6-5,.,CASSSGKLYGYTF,TGTGCCAGCAGTTCGGGGAAACTCTATGGCTACACCTTC
TRBJ1-2,.,TRBV4-2,.,CASSRDGQSIYGYTF,TGTGCCAGCAGTCGAGACGGACAGTCTATATATGGCTACACCTTC
TRBJ2-3,.,TRBV29-1,.,CSVEDRSSTDTQYF,TGCAGCGTTGAAGATCGGAGCAGCACAGATACGCAGTATTTT
TRBJ1-2,.,TRBV5-1,TRBD1,CASSLDRGKGSGYTF,TGCGCCAGCAGCTTGGACAGGGGGAAGGGCTCGGGCTACACCTTC
TRBJ1-1,.,TRBV27,TRBD1,CASSPLQGADTEAFF,TGTGCCAGCAGTCCGCTACAGGGGGCGGACACTGAAGCTTTCTTT
TRBJ2-3,.,TRBV9,.,CASSESGVTDTQYF,TGTGCCAGCAGCGAAAGCGGAGTCACAGATACGCAGTATTTT
TRBJ1-6,few,TRBV6-1,.,CASSEREANSPLHF,TGTGCCAGCAGTGAGCGAGAGGCTAATTCACCCCTCCACTTT
TRBJ2-3,.,TRBV27,TRBD2,CASSTILAGTDTQYF,TGTGCCAGCAGTACGATTCTAGCGGGGACAGATACGCAGTATTTT
TRBJ1-2,.,TRBV6-5,TRBD1,CASGRGQGYGYTF,TGTGCCAGCGGTAGGGGGCAAGGCTATGGCTACACCTTC
TRBJ2-3,.,TRBV19,TRBD1,CASTTGNADTQYF,TGTGCCAGTACGACAGGGAACGCAGATACGCAGTATTTT
TRBJ1-3,.,TRBV7-8,.,CASSFDGGAPGNTIYF,TGTGCCAGCAGCTTCGATGGGGGCGCACCTGGAAACACCATATATTTT
TRBJ2-5,.,TRBV6-1,.,CASSDKLRLETQYF,TGTGCCAGCAGTGATAAATTACGGTTAGAGACCCAGTACTTC
TRBJ1-3,.,TRBV7-9,.,CASSLRLPGNTIYF,TGTGCCAGCAGCTTACGGTTACCAGGAAACACCATATATTTT
TRBJ1-1,few,TRBV7-9,TRBD1,CASRGDRGHTEAFF,TGTGCCAGCAGGGGGGACAGGGGGCACACTGAAGCTTTCTTT
TRBJ2-3,.,TRBV7-6,TRBD2,CASSLVAGAPDTQYF,TGTGCCAGCAGCTTAGTAGCGGGGGCCCCAGATACGCAGTATTTT
TRBJ1-1,.,TRBV5-8,.,CASTGTIYTEAFF,TGTGCCAGCACCGGGACAATCTACACTGAAGCTTTCTTT
TRBJ2-7,.,TRBV2,.,CASSEALSDEQYF,TGTGCCAGCAGTGAAGCGCTTAGTGACGAGCAGTACTTC
TRBJ2-7,.,TRBV5-1,TRBD1,CASSPRDRDYEQYF,TGCGCCAGCAGCCCCCGGGACAGGGACTACGAGCAGTACTTC
TRBJ2-2,.,TRBV9,TRBD2,CASSGKRGGPGELFF,TGTGCCAGCAGCGGCAAGCGGGGGGGCCCCGGGGAGCTGTTTTTT
TRBJ2-1,.,TRBV4-1,TRBD1,CASSQDRDRGVNEQFF,TGCGCCAGCAGCCAAGACCGGGACAGGGGAGTCAATGAGCAGTTCTTC
TRBJ2-1,.,TRBV7-9,TRBD1,CASSQGADEQFF,TGTGCCAGCAGCCAGGGGGCAGATGAGCAGTTCTTC
TRBJ1-2,few,TRBV11-3,.,CASSLAGAGYTF,TGTGCCAGCAGCTTGGCAGGTGCTGGCTACACCTTC
TRBJ2-5,.,TRBV13,.,CASSLSGRVETQYF,TGTGCCAGCAGCTTAAGTGGCAGGGTTGAGACCCAGTACTTC
TRBJ2-3,once,TRBV2,TRBD1,CASRERTGTTDTQYF,TGTGCCAGCAGAGAAAGGACAGGGACGACAGATACGCAGTATTTT
TRBJ2-7,.,TRBV10-2,.,CASSDPTDYEQYF,TGCGCCAGCAGTGACCCCACAGATTACGAGCAGTACTTC
TRBJ1-1,.,TRBV5-1,TRBD1,CASRQGQGNTEAFF,TGCGCCAGCCGACAGGGACAGGGAAACACTGAAGCTTTCTTT
TRBJ1-5,.,TRBV19,.,CASSREGRVRSNQPQHF,TGTGCCAGTAGTAGGGAGGGCAGGGTTCGAAGCAATCAGCCCCAGCATTTT
TRBJ1-5,few,TRBV15,.,CATSRSGFSNQPQHF,TGTGCCACCAGCAGATCAGGGTTTAGCAATCAGCCCCAGCATTTT
TRBJ1-2,.,TRBV5-6,.,CASSYPGQLDYGYTF,TGTGCCAGCAGCTATCCAGGACAGCTGGACTATGGCTACACCTTC
TRBJ2-5,.,TRBV5-1,TRBD2,CASSLGLAGGYVQETQYF,TGCGCCAGCAGCTTGGGGCTAGCGGGGGGGTACGTTCAAGAGACCCAGTACTTC
TRBJ1-2,few,TRBV27,.,CASSLLGRAELLSNYGYTF,TGTGCCAGCAGTTTATTGGGCAGGGCTGAACTACTCTCTAACTATGGCTACACCTTC
TRBJ2-3,.,TRBV11-2,TRBD1,CASRENRDSWPDTQYF,TGTGCCAGCAGGGAAAACCGGGACAGCTGGCCAGATACGCAGTATTTT
TRBJ2-3,.,TRBV10-3,TRBD2,CAISEGTSGTDTQYF,TGTGCCATCAGTGAGGGGACTAGCGGCACAGATACGCAGTATTTT
TRBJ2-3,.,TRBV4-3,.,CASSQRGSSSTDTQYF,TGCGCCAGCAGCCAAAGGGGCAGTTCTAGCACAGATACGCAGTATTTT
TRBJ1-1,few,TRBV5-1,.,CASSLGPLMNTEAFF,TGCGCCAGCAGCTTGGGGCCGCTTATGAACACTGAAGCTTTCTTT
TRBJ2-2,.,TRBV27,TRBD2,CASRPGTSGGLPNTGELFF,TGTGCCAGCAGGCCCGGGACTAGCGGGGGGCTACCGAACACCGGGGAGCTGTTTTTT
TRBJ1-2,.,TRBV4-1,TRBD1,CASSLGTGGYGYTF,TGCGCCAGCAGCCTGGGGACAGGGGGGTATGGCTACACCTTC
TRBJ1-5,few,TRBV4-2,TRBD1,CASSQDRDRGNQPQHF,TGTGCCAGCAGCCAAGATCGGGACAGGGGCAATCAGCCCCAGCATTTT
TRBJ1-3,.,TRBV5-4,TRBD1,CASSRQGARGNTIYF,TGTGCCAGCAGCCGACAGGGGGCACGAGGAAACACCATATATTTT
TRBJ1-2,.,TRBV5-1,.,CASSLHARGAGDYGYTF,TGCGCCAGCAGCTTGCATGCGCGGGGGGCTGGCGACTATGGCTACACCTTC
TRBJ2-7,.,TRBV6-5,.,CASSYGQGRSYEQYF,TGTGCCAGCAGTTACGGGCAGGGCCGTTCCTACGAGCAGTACTTC
TRBJ1-4,.,TRBV4-2,TRBD1,CASSQGDRGRANEKLFF,TGTGCCAGCAGCCAAGGGGACAGGGGTCGAGCTAATGAAAAACTGTTTTTT
TRBJ1-3,.,TRBV2,.,CASTLTEPGNTIYF,TGTGCCAGCACTCTGACAGAACCAGGAAACACCATATATTTT
TRBJ2-2,.,TRBV7-9,TRBD1,CASSQSTGDTGELFF,TGTGCCAGCAGCCAATCAACAGGGGACACCGGGGAGCTGTTTTTT